What follows are 15 T cell receptor beta chains derived from one specimen sequenced in a study of T cell responses to AZD1222 COVID-19 vaccine. Profiling relied on immunoSEQ multiplex PCR, and the TCRdb table lists in-frame clones only, not all of them. The sample has 100,000 to 130,000 clones; about 90% are singletons. Specimen: peripheral blood, collected on day 0 of AZD1222 vaccination. Receptors were obtained from an adult in good health.

The rearrangement links TRBV10-2 to TRBJ1-3, with TRBD1 as a possible D gene (6 bases). The CDR3 has 14 amino acids. Germline values: CDR1 WSHSY, CDR2 SAAADI. Trimming took off 3 bases at V and 3 bases at J, with 9 bases between the two ends. This CDR3 is CASSETGNGNTIYF. Here the CDR3 DNA reads TGCGCCAGCAGTGAAACAGGGAATGGAAACACCATATATTTT.

The CDR3 loop is CASSPQIYYGYTF. CDR3 nucleotides: TGTGCCAGTAGTCCCCAGATTTACTATGGCTACACCTTC. V is TRBV19 and J is TRBJ1-2; D unresolved. Trimming left V 5 bases short and J 3 bases short, with 10 bases between. Germline V lookup: CDR1 LNHDA, CDR2 SQIVND (reference sequence). CDR3 length equals 13 residues.

This clone was picked up a small number of times. The V and J genes are TRBV6-5 and TRBJ2-5, with D possibly TRBD2 on 5 matching bases. The CDR3 contains 13 residues. The V end lost 6 bases, the J end lost 2 bases, and 10 bases lay between the germline ends. Germline CDR1 MNHEY, CDR2 SVGAGI. DNA of the CDR3: TGTGCCAGCAGCCGGGAACCTCAAGAGACCCAGTACTTC. Translation: CASSREPQETQYF.

The chain combines TRBV10-2 with TRBJ2-7; D unclear. V lost 9 bases and J 2 bases, leaving 17 bases between the germline ends. CDR1 WSHSY and CDR2 SAAADI come from the germline V gene. This CDR3 spans 14 amino acids. CDR3: CASLQAGLPYEQYF. In DNA, the CDR3 is TGCGCCAGTCTCCAGGCAGGCCTCCCCTACGAGCAGTACTTC.

Only one count was recorded for this clone. V gene TRBV4-2 combines with J gene TRBJ2-2; 10 bases are shared with TRBD2. After removal of 1 base from V and 3 bases from J, the junction contained 11 bases not matched to a gene. The CDR3 is made up of 19 amino acids. Germline assignment: CDR1 LGHNA and CDR2 YNFKEQ. The CDR3 sequence is CASSQGASGGAGYTGELFF. The CDR3, as DNA: TGTGCCAGCAGCCAAGGGGCCAGCGGGGGGGCCGGATACACCGGGGAGCTGTTTTTT.

The V and J genes are TRBV7-2 and TRBJ1-1; tentative D call: TRBD1 (6 bases). Germline loops: CDR1 SGHTA, CDR2 FQGNSA. The CDR3 has 15 amino acids. Trimming pared 4 bases from V and 6 bases from J, leaving 18 bases between. CDR3 protein: CASSSQGRFVPEAFF. As DNA, the CDR3 is TGTGCCAGCAGCTCACAGGGACGCTTCGTCCCTGAAGCTTTCTTT.

The chain uses TRBV6-6 and TRBJ1-6, with 9 positions matching TRBD1. After removal of 0 bases from V and 5 bases from J, the junction contained 2 bases not matched to a gene. The CDR3 length is 16 residues. CDR1 and CDR2 from the germline V gene are MNHNY and SVGAGI (reference sequence). The CDR3 nucleotides read TGTGCCAGCAGTTACTCGGGGACAGGGAATAATTCACCCCTCCACTTT. It yields the protein CASSYSGTGNNSPLHF.

V gene TRBV4-3 combines with J gene TRBJ2-1; D is perhaps TRBD2 (6 bases). There are 14 residues in the CDR3. In germline, CDR1 is LGHNA, CDR2 YSLEER. V was shortened by 2 bases and J by 4 bases, with 9 bases between the two germline ends. The DNA for the CDR3 is TGCGCCAGCAGCCAACTAGCGCCTTACAATGAGCAGTTCTTC. Translated, it gives CASSQLAPYNEQFF.

This clone has just a few counts. This chain uses TRBV2 with TRBJ1-4; TRBD1 might be the D (5 bases). Deletions cut 4 bases from V and 7 bases from J, with 28 bases between. This CDR3 has 19 residues. Germline lookup yields CDR1 SNHLY and CDR2 FYNNEI. CDR3 loop: CASSVELLGGTGGAEKLFF. The CDR3 nucleotides read TGTGCCAGCAGTGTCGAACTTCTCGGGGGAACGGGAGGGGCTGAAAAACTGTTTTTT.

The rearrangement links TRBV23-1 to TRBJ1-5; no definite D call. TRBV23-1 is identified as an open reading frame with a role that is uncertain. The CDR3 runs to 11 residues. Trimming shortened V by 6 bases and J by 11 bases, and 11 bases separated the two germline ends. The CDR3 region is CASRAVSAQHF. CDR3 sequence (DNA): TGCGCCAGCAGGGCTGTAAGCGCCCAGCATTTT.

V is TRBV7-9 and J is TRBJ2-3; possibly TRBD2 for D (5 bases). V lost 5 bases and J 2 bases, leaving 14 bases between the germline ends. Germline lookup yields CDR1 SEHNR and CDR2 FQNEAQ (reference sequence). The CDR3 totals 15 residues. CDR3 nucleotide sequence: TGTGCCAGCAGCCATACAGCGGACGTCACAGATACGCAGTATTTT. Translation: CASSHTADVTDTQYF.

The chain is built from TRBV3-1 (or the pseudogene TRBV3-2) and TRBJ1-4; D gene ambiguous. Trimming left V 1 base short and J 7 bases short, with 4 bases between. The V gene's germline CDR1 is LGHDT and CDR2 YNNKEL (reference sequence). The CDR3 sequence is 12 residues long. The DNA of the CDR3 is TGTGCCAGCAGCCAAGGGGGTGAAAAACTGTTTTTT. This gives the protein CASSQGGEKLFF.

This sequence joins TRBV30 and TRBJ2-7; 7 nucleotides align to TRBD1. V lost 8 bases to trimming and J lost 2 bases; unmatched junction nucleotides: 12. Germline lookup yields CDR1 GTSNPN and CDR2 SVGIG (reference sequence). This CDR3 is 14 amino acids long. The CDR3 bases are TGTGCCGCGTTGACCTTAGACAGGGCCTACGAGCAGTACTTC. Its protein product is CAALTLDRAYEQYF. Full variable domain (remainder filled in from reference TRBV30 and TRBJ2-7): SQTIHQWPATLVQPVGSPLSLECTVEGTSNPNLYWYRQAAGRGLQLLFYSVGIGQISSEVPQNLSASRPQDRQFILSSKKLLLSDSGFYLCAALTLDRAYEQYFGPGTRLTVT.

The rearrangement uses TRBV15 and TRBJ1-1; D might be TRBD1 (5 bases). This CDR3 comprises 15 residues. Germline CDR1 LNHNV, CDR2 YYDKDF (reference sequence). Deletions cut 4 bases from V and 1 base from J, with 13 bases between. CDR3 in amino acids: CATSIDRRWNTEAFF. The DNA for the CDR3 is TGTGCCACCAGCATCGACAGAAGGTGGAACACTGAAGCTTTCTTT.

The J gene is TRBJ1-2, the V gene TRBV28; D perhaps matches TRBD1 (5 bases). This CDR3 contains 14 residues. The germline V gene has CDR1 MDHEN and CDR2 SYDVKM. Trimming pared 5 bases from V and 2 bases from J, leaving 12 bases between. CDR3 in amino acids: CASSTAGTNYGYTF. CDR3 in DNA: TGTGCCAGCAGTACCGCCGGGACCAACTATGGCTACACCTTC.